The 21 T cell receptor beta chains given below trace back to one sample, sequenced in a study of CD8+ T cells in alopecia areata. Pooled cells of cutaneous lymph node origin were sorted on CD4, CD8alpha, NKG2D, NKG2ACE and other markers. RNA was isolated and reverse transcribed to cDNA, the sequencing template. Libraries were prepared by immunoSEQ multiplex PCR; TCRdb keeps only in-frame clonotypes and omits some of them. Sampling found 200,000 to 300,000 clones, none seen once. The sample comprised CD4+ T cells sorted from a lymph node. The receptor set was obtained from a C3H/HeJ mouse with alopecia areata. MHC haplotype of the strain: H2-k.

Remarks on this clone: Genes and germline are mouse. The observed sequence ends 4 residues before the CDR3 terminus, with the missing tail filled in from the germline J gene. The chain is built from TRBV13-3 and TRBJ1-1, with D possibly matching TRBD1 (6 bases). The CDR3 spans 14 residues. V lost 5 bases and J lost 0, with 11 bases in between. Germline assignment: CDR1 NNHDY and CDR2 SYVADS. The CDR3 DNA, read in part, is TGTGCCAGCAGGGAGGACAGTGCAAACACA. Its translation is CASREDSANT. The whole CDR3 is CASREDSANTEVFF.

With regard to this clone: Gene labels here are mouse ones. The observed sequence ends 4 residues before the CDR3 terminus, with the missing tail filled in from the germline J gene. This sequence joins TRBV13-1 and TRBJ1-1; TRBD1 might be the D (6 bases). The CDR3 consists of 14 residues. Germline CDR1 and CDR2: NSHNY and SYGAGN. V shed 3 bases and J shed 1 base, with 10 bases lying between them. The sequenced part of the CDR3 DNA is TGTGCCAGCAGTGTCGGGGACAAAAACACA. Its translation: CASSVGDKNT. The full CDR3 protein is CASSVGDKNTEVFF.

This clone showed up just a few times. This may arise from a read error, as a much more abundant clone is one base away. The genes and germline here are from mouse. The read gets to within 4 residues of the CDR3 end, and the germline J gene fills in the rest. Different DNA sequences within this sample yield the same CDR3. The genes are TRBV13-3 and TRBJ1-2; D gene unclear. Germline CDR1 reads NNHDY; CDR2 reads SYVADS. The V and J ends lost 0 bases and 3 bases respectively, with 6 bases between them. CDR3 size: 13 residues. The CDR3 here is CASSDDRDSDYTF. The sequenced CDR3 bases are TGTGCCAGCAGTGATGATAGGGACTCC.

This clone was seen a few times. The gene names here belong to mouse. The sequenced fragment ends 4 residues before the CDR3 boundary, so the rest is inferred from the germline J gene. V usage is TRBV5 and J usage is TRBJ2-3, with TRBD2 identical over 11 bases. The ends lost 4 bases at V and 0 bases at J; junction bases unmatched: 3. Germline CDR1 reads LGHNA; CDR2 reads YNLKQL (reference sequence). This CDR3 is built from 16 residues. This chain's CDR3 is CASSLGTGGSAETLYF. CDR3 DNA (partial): TGTGCCAGCAGCCTCGGGACTGGGGGTAGTGCAGAA.

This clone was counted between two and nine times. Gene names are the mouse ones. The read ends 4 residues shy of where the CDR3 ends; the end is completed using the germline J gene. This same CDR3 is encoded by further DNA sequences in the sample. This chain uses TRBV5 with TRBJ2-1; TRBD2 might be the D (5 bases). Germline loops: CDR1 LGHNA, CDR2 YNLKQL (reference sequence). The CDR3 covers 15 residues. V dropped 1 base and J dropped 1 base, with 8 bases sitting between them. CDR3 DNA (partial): TGTGCCAGCAGCCAAGTATCTGGGAACTATGCT. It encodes CASSQVSGNYA. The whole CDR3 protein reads CASSQVSGNYAEQFF.

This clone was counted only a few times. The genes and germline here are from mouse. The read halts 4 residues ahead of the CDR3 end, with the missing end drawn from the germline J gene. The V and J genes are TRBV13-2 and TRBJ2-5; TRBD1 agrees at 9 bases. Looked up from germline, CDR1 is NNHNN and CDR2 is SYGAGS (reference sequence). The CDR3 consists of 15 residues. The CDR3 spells CASGARDREEDTQYF. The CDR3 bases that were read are TGTGCCAGCGGTGCCCGGGACAGGGAGGAAGAC.

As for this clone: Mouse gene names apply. The DNA read from the CDR3 is TGTGCCAGCAGTGAATCCGGGACAACAAACACCGGG. This sequence encodes CASSESGTTNTG. The complete CDR3 protein is CASSESGTTNTGQLYF. The gene calls are TRBV13-1 and TRBJ2-2; D perhaps matches TRBD1 (6 bases). The CDR3 end lies 4 residues beyond the end of the read and is filled in from the germline J gene. The CDR3 length is 16 residues. V was shortened by 2 bases and J by 0 bases, with 11 bases between the two germline ends. Germline values: CDR1 NSHNY, CDR2 SYGAGN.

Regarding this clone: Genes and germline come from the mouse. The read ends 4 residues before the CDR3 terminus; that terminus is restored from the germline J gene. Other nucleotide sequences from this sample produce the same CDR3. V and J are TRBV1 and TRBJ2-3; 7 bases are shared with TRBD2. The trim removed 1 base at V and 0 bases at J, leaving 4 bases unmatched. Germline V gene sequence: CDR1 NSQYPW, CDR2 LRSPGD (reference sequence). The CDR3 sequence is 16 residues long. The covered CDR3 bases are TGCACCTGCAGTGCAGTCACTGGGGCTAGTGCAGAA. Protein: CTCSAVTGASAE. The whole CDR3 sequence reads CTCSAVTGASAETLYF. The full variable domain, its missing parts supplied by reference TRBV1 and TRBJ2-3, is VTLLEQNPRWRLVPRGQAVNLRCILKNSQYPWMSWYQQDLQKQLQWLFTLRSPGDKEVKSLPGADYLATRVTDTELRLQVANMSQGRTLYCTCSAVTGASAETLYFGSGTRLTVL.

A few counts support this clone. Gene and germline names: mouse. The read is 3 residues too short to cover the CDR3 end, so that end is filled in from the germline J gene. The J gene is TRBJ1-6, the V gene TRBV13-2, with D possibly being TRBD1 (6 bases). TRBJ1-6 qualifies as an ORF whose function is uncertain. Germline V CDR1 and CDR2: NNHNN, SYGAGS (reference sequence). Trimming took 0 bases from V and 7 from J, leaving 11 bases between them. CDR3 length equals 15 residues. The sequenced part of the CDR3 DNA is TGTGCCAGCGGTGATGTACAGGGAAGAAATTCGCCC. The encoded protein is CASGDVQGRNSP. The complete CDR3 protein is CASGDVQGRNSPLYF.

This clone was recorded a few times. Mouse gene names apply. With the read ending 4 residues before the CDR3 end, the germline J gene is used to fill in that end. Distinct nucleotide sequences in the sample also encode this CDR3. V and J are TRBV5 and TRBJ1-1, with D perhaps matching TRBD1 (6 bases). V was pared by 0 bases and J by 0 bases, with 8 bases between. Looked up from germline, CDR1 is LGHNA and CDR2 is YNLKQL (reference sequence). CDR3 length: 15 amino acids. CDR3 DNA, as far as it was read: TGTGCCAGCAGCCAAGACGCAGGGGCAAACACA. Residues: CASSQDAGANT. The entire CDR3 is CASSQDAGANTEVFF.

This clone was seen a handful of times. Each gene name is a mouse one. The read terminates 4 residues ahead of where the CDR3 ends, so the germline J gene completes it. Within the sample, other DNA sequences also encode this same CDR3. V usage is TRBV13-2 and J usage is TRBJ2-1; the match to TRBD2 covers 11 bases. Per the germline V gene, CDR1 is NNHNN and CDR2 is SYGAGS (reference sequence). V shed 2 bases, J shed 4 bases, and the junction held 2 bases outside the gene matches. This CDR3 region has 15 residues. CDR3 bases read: TGTGCCAGCGGTGAGAGGGACTGGGGGTATGCT. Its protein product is CASGERDWGYA. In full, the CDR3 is CASGERDWGYAEQFF.

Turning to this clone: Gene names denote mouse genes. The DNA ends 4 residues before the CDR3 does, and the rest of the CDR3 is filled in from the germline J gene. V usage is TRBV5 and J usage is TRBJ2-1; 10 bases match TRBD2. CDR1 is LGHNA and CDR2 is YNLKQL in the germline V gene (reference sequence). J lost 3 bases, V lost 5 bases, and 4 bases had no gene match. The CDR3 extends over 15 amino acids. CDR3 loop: CASSITGGGYAEQFF. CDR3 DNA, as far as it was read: TGTGCCAGCAGCATAACTGGGGGGGGCTATGCT.

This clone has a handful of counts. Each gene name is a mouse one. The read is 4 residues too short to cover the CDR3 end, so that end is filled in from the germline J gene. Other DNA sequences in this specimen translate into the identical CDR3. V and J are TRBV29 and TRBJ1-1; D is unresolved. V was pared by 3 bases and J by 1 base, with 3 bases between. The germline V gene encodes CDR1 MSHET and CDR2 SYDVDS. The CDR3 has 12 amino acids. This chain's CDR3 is CASSFQNTEVFF. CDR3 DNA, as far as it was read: TGTGCTAGCAGTTTCCAAAACACA. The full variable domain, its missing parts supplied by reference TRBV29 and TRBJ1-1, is DMKVTQMPRYLIKRMGENVLLECGQDMSHETMYWYRQDPGLGLQLIYISYDVDSNSEGDIPKGYRVSRKKREHFSLILDSAKTNQTSVYFCASSFQNTEVFFGKGTRLTVV.

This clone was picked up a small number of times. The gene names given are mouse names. CDR3 DNA (partial): TGCACCTGCAGTGCAGAAACTGGGGGTAGTCAAAAC. This encodes CTCSAETGGSQN. The entire CDR3 protein is CTCSAETGGSQNTLYF. J is TRBJ2-4 and V is TRBV1, with 8 bases identical to TRBD2. The CDR3 end is not reached by the read, which stops 4 residues before it; the germline J gene fills it in. The germline gives CDR1 NSQYPW, CDR2 LRSPGD (reference sequence). The CDR3 is made up of 16 amino acids. With V trimmed by 0 bases and J by 0 bases, 2 bases remained unmatched.

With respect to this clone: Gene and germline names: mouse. The chain's CDR3 is CASSLRLVNDTQYF. The DNA read from the CDR3 is TGTGCCAGCAGTCTGAGGCTGGTCAACGAC. V usage is TRBV26 and J usage is TRBJ2-5; D is uncertain. The read terminates 4 residues ahead of where the CDR3 ends, so the germline J gene completes it. Germline V gene sequence: CDR1 KGHPV, CDR2 FQNQEV (reference sequence). This CDR3 spans 14 amino acids.

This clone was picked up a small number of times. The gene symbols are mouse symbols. The CDR3 loop reads CTCSLGDQDTQYF. Incomplete CDR3 DNA: TGCACCTGCAGTCTGGGGGACCAAGAC. V and J are TRBV1 and TRBJ2-5, with 7 bases fitting TRBD2. Read data end 4 residues before the CDR3 end; the end is taken from the germline J gene. Germline V gene lookup returns CDR1 NSQYPW and CDR2 LRSPGD (reference sequence). The trim removed 5 bases at V and 1 base at J, leaving 0 bases unmatched. This CDR3 contains 13 residues.

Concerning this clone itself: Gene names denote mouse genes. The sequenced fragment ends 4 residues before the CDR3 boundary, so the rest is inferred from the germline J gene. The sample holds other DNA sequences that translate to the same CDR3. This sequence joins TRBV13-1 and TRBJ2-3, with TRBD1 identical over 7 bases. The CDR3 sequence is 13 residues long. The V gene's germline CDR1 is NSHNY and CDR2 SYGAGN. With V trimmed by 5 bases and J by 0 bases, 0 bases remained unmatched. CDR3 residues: CASRTGSAETLYF. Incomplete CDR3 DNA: TGTGCCAGCAGGACAGGGAGTGCAGAA.

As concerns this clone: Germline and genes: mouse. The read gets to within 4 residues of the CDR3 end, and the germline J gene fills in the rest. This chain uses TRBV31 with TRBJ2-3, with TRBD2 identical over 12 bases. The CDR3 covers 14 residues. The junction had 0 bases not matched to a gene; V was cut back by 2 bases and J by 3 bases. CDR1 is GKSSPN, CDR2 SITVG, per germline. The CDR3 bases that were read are TGTGCCTGGAGTGGGACTGGGGGGGCAGAA. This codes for CAWSGTGGAE. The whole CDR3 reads CAWSGTGGAETLYF.

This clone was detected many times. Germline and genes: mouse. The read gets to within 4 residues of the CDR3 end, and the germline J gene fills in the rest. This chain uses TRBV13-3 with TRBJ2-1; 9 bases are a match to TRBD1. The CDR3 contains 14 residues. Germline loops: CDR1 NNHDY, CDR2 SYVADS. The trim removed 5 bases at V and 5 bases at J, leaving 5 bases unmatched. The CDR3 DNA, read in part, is TGTGCCAGCAGGAGGGGGACAGGGAATGCT. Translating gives CASRRGTGNA. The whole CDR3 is CASRRGTGNAEQFF.

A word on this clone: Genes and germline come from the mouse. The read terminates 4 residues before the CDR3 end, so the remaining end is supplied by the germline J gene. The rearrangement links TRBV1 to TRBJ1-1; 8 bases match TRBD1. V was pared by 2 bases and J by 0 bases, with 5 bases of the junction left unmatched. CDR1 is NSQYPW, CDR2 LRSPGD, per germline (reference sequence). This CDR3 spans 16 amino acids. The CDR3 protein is CTCSAPSGQANTEVFF. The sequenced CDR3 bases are TGCACCTGCAGTGCACCCTCGGGACAGGCAAACACA.

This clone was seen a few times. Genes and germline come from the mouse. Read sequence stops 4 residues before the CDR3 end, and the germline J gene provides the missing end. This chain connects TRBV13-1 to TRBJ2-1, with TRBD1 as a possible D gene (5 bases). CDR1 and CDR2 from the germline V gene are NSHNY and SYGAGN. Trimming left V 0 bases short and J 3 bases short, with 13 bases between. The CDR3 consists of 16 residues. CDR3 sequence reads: CASSDAAGRAYAEQFF. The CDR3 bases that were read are TGTGCCAGCAGTGATGCGGCAGGGAGGGCCTATGCT.